This T cell receptor beta chain was obtained from a study of blood T cell repertoires in COVID-19. Study-wide context: Sites across the United States, Italy and Spain contributed samples from acute and convalescent COVID-19.

The V and J ends lost 3 bases and 7 bases, in that order; junction bases with no gene match: 3. Looked up from germline, CDR1 is SGHTS and CDR2 is YDEGEE. This CDR3 spans 13 amino acids. Sequencing used immunoSEQ multiplex PCR; TCRdb keeps in-frame clones, though not all of them. The data contain some 180,000 clones, 70% to 85% of them seen just once; the ten biggest clones take up about 13%. The chain combines TRBV5-8 with TRBJ2-7; 11 bases fit TRBD1. The sequence came from a man aged 45-60 years who had recovered from COVID-19. The sample taken for sequencing was peripheral blood. CDR3 nucleotide sequence: TGTGCCAGCAGCTGGGACAGGGGGGGAGAGCAGTACTTC. Translating it yields CASSWDRGGEQYF.